Listed here is a single TCR beta chain. Its antigen is currently unknown. The source of the sample is a study of radiation and T cells in renal cell carcinoma. Study conclusions and caveats: From baseline, blood top tumor clonotypes peaked at 2 weeks post-radiation.

Trimming cost V 5 bases and J 0 bases, with 8 bases left between them. This CDR3 has 15 residues. Per the germline V gene, CDR1 is MDHEN and CDR2 is SYDVKM. The sample's time point: blood 2 weeks post-SBRT. Regarding treatment: 15 Gy SBRT to primary tumor, nephrectomy 4 weeks later. The patient's renal cell carcinoma had clear cell pathology. The protocol was immunoSEQ multiplex PCR, while the TCRdb copy is restricted to in-frame clones and leaves out a portion. The sample lists 45,000 to 55,000 clones; 75% to 90% were seen once. The V gene is TRBV28, the J gene TRBJ2-6; D ambiguous. The sequencing here drew on blood, taken from a patient whose treatment included radiotherapy and nephrectomy. This sequence was found in a woman between 65 and 79 years old with renal cell carcinoma. CDR3 sequence reads: CASSGRISGANVLTF. The DNA of the CDR3 is TGTGCCAGCAGTGGACGGATCTCTGGGGCCAACGTCCTGACTTTC.